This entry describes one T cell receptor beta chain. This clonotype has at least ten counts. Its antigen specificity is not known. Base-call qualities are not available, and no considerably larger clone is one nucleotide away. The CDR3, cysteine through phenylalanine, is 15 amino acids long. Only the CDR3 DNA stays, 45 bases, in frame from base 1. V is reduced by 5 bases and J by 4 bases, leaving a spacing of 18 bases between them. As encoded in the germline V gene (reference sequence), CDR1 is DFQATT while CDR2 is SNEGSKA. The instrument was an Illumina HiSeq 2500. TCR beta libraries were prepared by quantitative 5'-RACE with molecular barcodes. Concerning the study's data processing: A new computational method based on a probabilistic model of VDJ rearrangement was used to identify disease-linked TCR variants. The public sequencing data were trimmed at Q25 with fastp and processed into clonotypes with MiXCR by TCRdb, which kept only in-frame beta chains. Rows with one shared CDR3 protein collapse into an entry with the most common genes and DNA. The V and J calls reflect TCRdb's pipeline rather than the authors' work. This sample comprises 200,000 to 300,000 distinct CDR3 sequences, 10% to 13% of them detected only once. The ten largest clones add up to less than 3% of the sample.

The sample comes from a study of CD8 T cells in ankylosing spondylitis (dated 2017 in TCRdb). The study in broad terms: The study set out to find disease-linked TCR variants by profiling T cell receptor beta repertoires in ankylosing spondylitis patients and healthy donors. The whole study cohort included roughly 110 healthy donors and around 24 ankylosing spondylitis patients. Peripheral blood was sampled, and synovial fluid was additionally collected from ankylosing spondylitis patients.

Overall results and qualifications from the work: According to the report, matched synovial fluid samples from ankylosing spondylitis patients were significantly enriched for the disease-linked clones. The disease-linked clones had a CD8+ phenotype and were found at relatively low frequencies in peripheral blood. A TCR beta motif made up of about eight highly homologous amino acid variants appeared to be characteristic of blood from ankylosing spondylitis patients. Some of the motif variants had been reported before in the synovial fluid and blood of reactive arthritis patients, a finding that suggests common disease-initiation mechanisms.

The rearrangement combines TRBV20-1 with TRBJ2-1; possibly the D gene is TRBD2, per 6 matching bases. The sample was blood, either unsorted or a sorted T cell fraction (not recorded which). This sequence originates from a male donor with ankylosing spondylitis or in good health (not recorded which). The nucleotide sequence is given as TGCAGTGCTTCGGACCCGGGACTTAGGTACAATGAGCAGTTCTTC. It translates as CSASDPGLRYNEQFF.